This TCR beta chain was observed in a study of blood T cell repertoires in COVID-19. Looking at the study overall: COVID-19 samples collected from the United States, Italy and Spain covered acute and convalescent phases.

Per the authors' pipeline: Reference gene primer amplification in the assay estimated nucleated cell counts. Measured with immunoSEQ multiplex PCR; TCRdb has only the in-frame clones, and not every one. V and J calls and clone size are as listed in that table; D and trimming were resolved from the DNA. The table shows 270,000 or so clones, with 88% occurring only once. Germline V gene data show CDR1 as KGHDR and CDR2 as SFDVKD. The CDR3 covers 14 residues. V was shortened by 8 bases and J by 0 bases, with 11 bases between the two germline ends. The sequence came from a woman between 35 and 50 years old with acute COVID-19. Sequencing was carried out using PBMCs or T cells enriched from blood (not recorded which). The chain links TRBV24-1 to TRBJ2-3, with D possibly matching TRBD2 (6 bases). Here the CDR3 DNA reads TGTGCCACCACTCTAGCGACTAGCACAGATACGCAGTATTTT. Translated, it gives CATTLATSTDTQYF.